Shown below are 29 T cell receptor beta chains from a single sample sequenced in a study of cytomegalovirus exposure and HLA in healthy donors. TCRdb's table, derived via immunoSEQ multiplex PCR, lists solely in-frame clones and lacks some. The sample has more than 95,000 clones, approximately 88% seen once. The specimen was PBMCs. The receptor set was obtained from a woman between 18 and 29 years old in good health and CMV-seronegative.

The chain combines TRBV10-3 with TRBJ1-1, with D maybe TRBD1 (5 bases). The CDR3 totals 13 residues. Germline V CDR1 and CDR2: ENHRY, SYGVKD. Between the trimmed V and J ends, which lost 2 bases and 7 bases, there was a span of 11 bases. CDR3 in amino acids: CAISEGGGIEAFF. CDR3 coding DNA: TGTGCCATCAGTGAGGGGGGAGGGATTGAAGCTTTCTTT.

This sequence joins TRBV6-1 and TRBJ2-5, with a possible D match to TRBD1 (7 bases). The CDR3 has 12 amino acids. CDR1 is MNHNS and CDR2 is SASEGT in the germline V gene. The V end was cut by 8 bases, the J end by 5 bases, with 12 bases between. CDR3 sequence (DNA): TGTGCCAGCGGCAGGGGGGTTGAGACCCAGTACTTC. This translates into CASGRGVETQYF.

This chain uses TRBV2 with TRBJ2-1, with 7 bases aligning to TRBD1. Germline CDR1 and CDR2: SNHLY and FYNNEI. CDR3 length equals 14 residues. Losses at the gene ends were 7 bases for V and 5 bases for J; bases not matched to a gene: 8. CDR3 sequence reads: CASNLLGTDNEQFF. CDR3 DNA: TGTGCCAGCAACCTCCTCGGGACAGACAATGAGCAGTTCTTC.

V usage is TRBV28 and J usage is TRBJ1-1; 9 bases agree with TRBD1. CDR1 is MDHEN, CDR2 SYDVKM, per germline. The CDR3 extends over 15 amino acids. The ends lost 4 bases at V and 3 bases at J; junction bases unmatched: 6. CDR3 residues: CASSSQGAEDTEAFF. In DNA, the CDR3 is TGTGCCAGCAGTTCACAGGGGGCGGAGGACACTGAAGCTTTCTTT. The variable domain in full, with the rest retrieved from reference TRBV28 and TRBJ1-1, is DVKVTQSSRYLVKRTGEKVFLECVQDMDHENMFWYRQDPGLGLRLIYFSYDVKMKEKGDIPEGYSVSREKKERFSLILESASTNQTSMYLCASSSQGAEDTEAFFGQGTRLTVV.

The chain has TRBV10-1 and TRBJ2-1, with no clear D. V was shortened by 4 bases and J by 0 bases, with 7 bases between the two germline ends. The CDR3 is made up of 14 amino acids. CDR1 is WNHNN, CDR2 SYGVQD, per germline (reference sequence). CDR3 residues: CASSGQVSYNEQFF. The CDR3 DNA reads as TGCGCCAGCAGTGGGCAGGTCTCCTACAATGAGCAGTTCTTC.

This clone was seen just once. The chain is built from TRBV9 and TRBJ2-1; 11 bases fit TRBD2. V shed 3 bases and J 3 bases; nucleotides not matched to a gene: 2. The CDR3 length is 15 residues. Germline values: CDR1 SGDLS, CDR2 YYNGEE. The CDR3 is CASSAGLAVYNEQFF. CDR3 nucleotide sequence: TGTGCCAGCAGCGCGGGACTAGCGGTCTACAATGAGCAGTTCTTC.

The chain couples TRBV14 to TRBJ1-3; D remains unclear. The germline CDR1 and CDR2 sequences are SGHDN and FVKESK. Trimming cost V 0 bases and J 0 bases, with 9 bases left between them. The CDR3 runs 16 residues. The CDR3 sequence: CASSQDVQFSGNTIYF. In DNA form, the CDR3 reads TGTGCCAGCAGCCAAGATGTACAGTTCTCTGGAAACACCATATATTTT. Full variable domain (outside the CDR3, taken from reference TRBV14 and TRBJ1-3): EAGVTQFPSHSVIEKGQTVTLRCDPISGHDNLYWYRRVMGKEIKFLLHFVKESKQDESGMPNNRFLAERTGGTYSTLKVQPAELEDSGVYFCASSQDVQFSGNTIYFGEGSWLTVV.

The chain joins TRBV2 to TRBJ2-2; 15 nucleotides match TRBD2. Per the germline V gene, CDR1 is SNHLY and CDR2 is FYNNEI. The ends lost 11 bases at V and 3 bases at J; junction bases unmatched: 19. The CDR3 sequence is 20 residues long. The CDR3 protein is CAGRTIRTSGRAGDTGELFF. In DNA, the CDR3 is TGTGCCGGAAGAACGATAAGGACTAGCGGGAGGGCCGGGGACACCGGGGAGCTGTTTTTT.

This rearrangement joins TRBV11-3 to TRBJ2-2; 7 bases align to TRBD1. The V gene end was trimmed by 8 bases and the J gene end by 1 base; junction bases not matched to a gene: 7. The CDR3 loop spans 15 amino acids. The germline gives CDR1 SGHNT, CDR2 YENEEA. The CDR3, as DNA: TGTGCCAGCCAACAGGGGTTCGGGAACACCGGGGAGCTGTTTTTT. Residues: CASQQGFGNTGELFF.

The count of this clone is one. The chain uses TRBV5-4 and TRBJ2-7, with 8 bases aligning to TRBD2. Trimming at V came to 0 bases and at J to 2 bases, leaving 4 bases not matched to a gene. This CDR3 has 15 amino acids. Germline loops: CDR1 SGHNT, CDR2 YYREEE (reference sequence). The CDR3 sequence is CASSLEAGGPYEQYF. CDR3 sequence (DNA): TGTGCCAGCAGCTTGGAGGCGGGAGGTCCCTACGAGCAGTACTTC.

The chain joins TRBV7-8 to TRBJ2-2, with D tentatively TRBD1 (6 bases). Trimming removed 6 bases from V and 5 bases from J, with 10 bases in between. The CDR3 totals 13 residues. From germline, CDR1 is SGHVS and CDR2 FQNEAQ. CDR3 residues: CASSYRVTGELFF. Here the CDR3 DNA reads TGTGCCAGCAGTTACAGGGTTACCGGGGAGCTGTTTTTT.

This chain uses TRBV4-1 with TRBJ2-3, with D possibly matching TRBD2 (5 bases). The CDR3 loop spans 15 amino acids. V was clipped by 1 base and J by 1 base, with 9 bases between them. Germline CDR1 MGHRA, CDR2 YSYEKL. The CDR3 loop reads CASSQAEARTDTQYF. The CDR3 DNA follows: TGCGCCAGCAGCCAAGCGGAGGCTCGCACAGATACGCAGTATTTT.

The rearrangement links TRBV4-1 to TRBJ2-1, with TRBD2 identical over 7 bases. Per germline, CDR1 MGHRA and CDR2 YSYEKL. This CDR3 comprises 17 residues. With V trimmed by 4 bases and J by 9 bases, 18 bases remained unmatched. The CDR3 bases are TGCGCCAGCAGCCTTTTTCATTCTAGTGGGAGGGCGGGTGAGCAGTTCTTC. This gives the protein CASSLFHSSGRAGEQFF.

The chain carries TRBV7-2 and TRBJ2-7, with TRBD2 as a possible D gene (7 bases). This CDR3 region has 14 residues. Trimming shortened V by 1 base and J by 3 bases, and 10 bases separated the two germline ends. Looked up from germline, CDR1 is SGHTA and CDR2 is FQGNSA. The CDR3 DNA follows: TGTGCCAGCAGCTTAGGGGGGGGCATCTACGAGCAGTACTTC. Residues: CASSLGGGIYEQYF.

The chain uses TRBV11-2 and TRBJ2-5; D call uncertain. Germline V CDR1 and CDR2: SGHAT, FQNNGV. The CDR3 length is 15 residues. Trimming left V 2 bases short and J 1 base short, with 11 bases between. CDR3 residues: CASSLLSQFQETQYF. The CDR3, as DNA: TGTGCCAGCAGCTTATTATCGCAGTTCCAAGAGACCCAGTACTTC.

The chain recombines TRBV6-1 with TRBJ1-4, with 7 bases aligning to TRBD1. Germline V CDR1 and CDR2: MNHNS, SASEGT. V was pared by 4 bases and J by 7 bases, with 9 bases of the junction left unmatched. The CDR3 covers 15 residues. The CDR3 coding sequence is TGTGCCAGCAGTGCAGGACAGGTTTTTCTTGAAAAACTGTTTTTT. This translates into CASSAGQVFLEKLFF.

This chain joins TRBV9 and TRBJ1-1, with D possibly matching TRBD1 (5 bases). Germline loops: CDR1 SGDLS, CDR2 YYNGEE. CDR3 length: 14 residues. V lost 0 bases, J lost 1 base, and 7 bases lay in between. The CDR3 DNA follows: TGTGCCAGCAGCGTAGACAGGACGAACACTGAAGCTTTCTTT. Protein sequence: CASSVDRTNTEAFF. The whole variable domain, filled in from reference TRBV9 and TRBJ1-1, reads DSGVTQTPKHLITATGQRVTLRCSPRSGDLSVYWYQQSLDQGLQFLIQYYNGEERAKGNILERFSAQQFPDLHSELNLSSLELGDSALYFCASSVDRTNTEAFFGQGTRLTVV.

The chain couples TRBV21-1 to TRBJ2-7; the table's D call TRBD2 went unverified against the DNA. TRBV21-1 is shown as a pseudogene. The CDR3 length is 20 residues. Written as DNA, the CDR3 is TGTGCCAGCAGCCCCCCCAAGGGACTAGCGGGAGAGGCAGGGCCCTACGAGCAGTACTTC. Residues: CASSPPKGLAGEAGPYEQYF.

The chain's CDR3 is CASRPIPSGSTYEQYF. CDR3 nucleotides: TGTGCCAGCAGGCCGATCCCTAGCGGGAGTACCTACGAGCAGTACTTC. The chain combines TRBV5-5 with TRBJ2-7; 10 bases agree with TRBD2. The junction had 10 bases not matched to a gene; V was cut back by 5 bases and J by 2 bases. Germline CDR1 SGHKS, CDR2 YYEKEE (reference sequence). This CDR3 is 16 amino acids long.

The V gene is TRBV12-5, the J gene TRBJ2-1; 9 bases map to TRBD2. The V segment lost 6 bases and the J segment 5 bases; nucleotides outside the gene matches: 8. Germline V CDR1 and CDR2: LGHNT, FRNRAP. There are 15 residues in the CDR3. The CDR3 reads CASGSGTSWNNEQFF. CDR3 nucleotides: TGTGCTAGTGGATCCGGGACTAGCTGGAACAATGAGCAGTTCTTC.

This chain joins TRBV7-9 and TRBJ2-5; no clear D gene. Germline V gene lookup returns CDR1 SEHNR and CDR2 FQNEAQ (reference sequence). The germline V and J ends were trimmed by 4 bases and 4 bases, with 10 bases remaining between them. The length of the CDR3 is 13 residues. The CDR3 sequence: CASSSPLRETQYF. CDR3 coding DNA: TGTGCCAGCAGCTCCCCCCTGAGAGAGACCCAGTACTTC.

The CDR3 loop is CASSPPSNEKLFF. The CDR3 nucleotides are TGTGCCAGTAGTCCCCCCAGTAATGAAAAACTGTTTTTT. The chain couples TRBV19 to TRBJ1-4; D is ambiguous. The CDR3 length is 13 residues. The germline V gene encodes CDR1 LNHDA and CDR2 SQIVND (reference sequence). Trimming cost V 5 bases and J 4 bases, with 8 bases left between them.

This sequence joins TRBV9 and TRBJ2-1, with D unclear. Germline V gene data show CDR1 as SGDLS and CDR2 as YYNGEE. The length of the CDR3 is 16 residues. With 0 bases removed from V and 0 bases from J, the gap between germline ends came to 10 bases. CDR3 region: CASSVASPSSYNEQFF. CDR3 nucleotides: TGTGCCAGCAGCGTAGCTTCACCTAGCTCCTACAATGAGCAGTTCTTC.

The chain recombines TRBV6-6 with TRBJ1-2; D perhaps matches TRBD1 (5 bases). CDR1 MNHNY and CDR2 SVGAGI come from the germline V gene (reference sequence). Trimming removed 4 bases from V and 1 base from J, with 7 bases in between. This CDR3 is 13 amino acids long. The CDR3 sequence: CASSFQGNYGYTF. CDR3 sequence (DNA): TGTGCCAGCAGTTTTCAGGGTAACTATGGCTACACCTTC.

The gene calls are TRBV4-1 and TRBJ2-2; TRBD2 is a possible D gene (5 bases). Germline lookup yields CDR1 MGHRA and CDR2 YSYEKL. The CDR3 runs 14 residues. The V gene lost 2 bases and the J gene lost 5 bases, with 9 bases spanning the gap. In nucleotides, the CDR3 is TGCGCCAGCAGCCAACCGGGGAGAACCGGGGAGCTGTTTTTT. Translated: CASSQPGRTGELFF.

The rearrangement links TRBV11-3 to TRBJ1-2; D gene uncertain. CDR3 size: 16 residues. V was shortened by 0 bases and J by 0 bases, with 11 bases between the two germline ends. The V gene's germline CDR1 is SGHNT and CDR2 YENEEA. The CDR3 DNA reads TGTGCCAGCAGCTTAGATAGGGAGCCTGCTAACTATGGCTACACCTTC. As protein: CASSLDREPANYGYTF.

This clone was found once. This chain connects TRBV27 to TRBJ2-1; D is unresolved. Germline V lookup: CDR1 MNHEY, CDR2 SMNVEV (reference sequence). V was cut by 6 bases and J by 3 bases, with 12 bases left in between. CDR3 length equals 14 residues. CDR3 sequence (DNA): TGTGCCAGCAGCTATCTGACTGACTACAATGAGCAGTTCTTC. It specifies CASSYLTDYNEQFF.

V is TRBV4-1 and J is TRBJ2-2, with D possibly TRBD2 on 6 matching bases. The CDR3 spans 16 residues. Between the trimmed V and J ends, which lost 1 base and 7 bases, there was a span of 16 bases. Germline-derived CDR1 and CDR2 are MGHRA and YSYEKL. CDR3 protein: CASSQGPSVQSGELFF. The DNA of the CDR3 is TGCGCCAGCAGCCAAGGGCCTAGCGTTCAAAGCGGGGAGCTGTTTTTT.

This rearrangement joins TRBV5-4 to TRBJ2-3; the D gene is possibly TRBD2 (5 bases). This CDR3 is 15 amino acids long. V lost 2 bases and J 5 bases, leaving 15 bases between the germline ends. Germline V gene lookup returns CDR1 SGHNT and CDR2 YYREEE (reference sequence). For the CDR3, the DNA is TGTGCCAGCAGCTTACCTAGCACCATGGTAGATACGCAGTATTTT. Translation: CASSLPSTMVDTQYF.